This T cell receptor beta chain was retrieved from a study of Graves' ophthalmopathy and Graves' hyperthyroidism. The authors amplified TCR beta CDR3 regions from RNA transcripts. First-round RT-PCR employed HTBI primers, with a second-round multiplex PCR after it. One entry per CDR3 protein, called by TCRdb with MiXCR from the multiplex PCR reads. Seen here are 900,000 to 1,200,000 distinct CDR3 sequences, about 40% observed once, and the top ten hold 11%. The diagnosis combined clinical symptoms, thyroxine, TRAb, thyroid ultrasound and orbital computed tomography scans. CDR1 and CDR2 (germline): SEHNR, FQNEAQ (reference sequence). The CDR3 consists of 13 residues. Trimming shortened V by 5 bases and J by 8 bases, and 12 bases separated the two germline ends. Study-level points and caveats: Both an approximately 70% sensitivity and a roughly 72% specificity characterized the model's predictions of ophthalmopathy progression. Thyroid clonotypes that were expanded above 0.001 frequency mostly also appeared in blood.

Turning to this clonotype: Its target is not known. This may come from a read error, since a much larger clone is one base off.

Specimen: peripheral blood or thyroid tissue (not recorded which). The genes are TRBV7-9 and TRBJ1-4; maybe TRBD1 (5 bases). The receptor's source is an adult man with Graves' hyperthyroidism. CDR3 sequence (DNA): TGTGCCAGCAGCCCCGGGACGGAGGAAAAACTGTTTTTT. Translated, it gives CASSPGTEEKLFF. Together with reference TRBV7-9 and TRBJ1-4, the CDR3 gives the full variable domain: DTGVSQNPRHKITKRGQNVTFRCDPISEHNRLYWYRQTLGQGPEFLTYFQNEAQLEKSRLLSDRFSAERPKGSFSTLEIQRTEQGDSAMYLCASSPGTEEKLFFGSGTQLSVL.